Each of the 24 T cell receptor beta chains below was sequenced from the same sample in a study of regulatory T cells in long-lasting Graves disease. Specified time point: newly diagnosed GD, antithyroid drugs for less than 3 months. Generation of the TCR library employed RNA extracted from PBMCs. Assembly of TCR beta libraries relied on iRepertoire HTBI primers together with Arm-PCR of CDR3 regions. In TCRdb, the multiplex PCR reads were re-called with MiXCR into one record per CDR3 protein. Among 420,000 or so distinct CDR3 sequences listed, roughly 15% were seen once. These data also featured in a second study, about T cells in Graves' hyperthyroidism and ophthalmopathy.

The starting material was peripheral blood mononuclear cells (PBMCs), obtained at new diagnosis, from a patient treated with antithyroid drugs. Receptor source: a young woman with Graves disease.

This clonotype was observed a few times. The chain links TRBV12-3 or TRBV12-4 to TRBJ2-1, with D unclear. V gave up 5 bases and J gave up 8 bases, with 7 bases separating them. CDR3 length: 11 residues. The CDR3 DNA is TGTGCCAGCAGTCAATTCGATGAGCAGTTCTTC. It encodes CASSQFDEQFF.

There are many counts of this clonotype. V is TRBV7-3 and J is TRBJ1-2, with TRBD1 matching over 10 bases. Germline V gene data show CDR1 as SGHTA and CDR2 as FQGTGA. Trimming at V came to 1 base and at J to 8 bases, leaving 10 bases not matched to a gene. The length of the CDR3 is 16 residues. In DNA, the CDR3 is TGTGCCAGCAGCTTAATTGGACAGGGGGGGATAGAGGGCTACACCTTC. Protein: CASSLIGQGGIEGYTF.

The chain recombines TRBV7-3 with TRBJ2-2; either TRBD1 or TRBD2 may fit D (5 bases each). The germline V gene encodes CDR1 SGHTA and CDR2 FQGTGA. The V and J ends lost 3 bases and 0 bases respectively, with 14 bases between them. This CDR3 is built from 17 residues. The CDR3 sequence is CASSFRARGANTGELFF. For the CDR3, the DNA is TGTGCCAGCAGCTTCAGGGCTAGAGGGGCGAACACCGGGGAGCTGTTTTTT.

The chain is built from TRBV12-3 or TRBV12-4 and TRBJ1-3, with a weak D call TRBD1 (5 bases). The CDR3 sequence is 16 residues long. V dropped 0 bases and J dropped 3 bases, with 12 bases sitting between them. The CDR3 sequence is CASSLALRGSGNTIYF. For the CDR3, the DNA is TGTGCCAGCAGTTTAGCGCTTAGGGGAAGTGGAAACACCATATATTTT.

The genes are TRBV19 and TRBJ2-1, with TRBD2 identical over 15 bases. From germline, CDR1 is LNHDA and CDR2 SQIVND (reference sequence). The CDR3 sequence is 19 residues long. The trim removed 3 bases at V and 8 bases at J, leaving 14 bases unmatched. CDR3 residues: CASSMFGLAGGAYIDEQFF. CDR3 nucleotide sequence: TGTGCCAGTAGTATGTTTGGACTAGCGGGAGGGGCCTATATTGATGAGCAGTTCTTC. Drawing the rest from reference TRBV19 and TRBJ2-1, the complete variable domain is DGGITQSPKYLFRKEGQNVTLSCEQNLNHDAMYWYRQDPGQGLRLIYYSQIVNDFQKGDIAEGYSVSREKKESFPLTVTSAQKNPTAFYLCASSMFGLAGGAYIDEQFFGPGTRLTVL.

This clonotype has at least ten counts. The chain employs TRBV20-1 and TRBJ2-7; TRBD2 is a possible D gene (5 bases). Germline lookup yields CDR1 DFQATT and CDR2 SNEGSKA (reference sequence). The V and J ends lost 6 bases and 0 bases respectively, with 12 bases between them. The CDR3 extends over 13 amino acids. The CDR3 here is CSATSSLSYEQYF. The CDR3 coding sequence is TGCAGTGCAACCTCTAGCCTCTCCTACGAGCAGTACTTC.

This clonotype has ten or more counts. This chain connects TRBV7-8 to TRBJ2-3; D is possibly TRBD1 or TRBD2 (5 bases each). V was trimmed by 7 bases and J by 4 bases, leaving 18 bases between them. Germline-derived CDR1 and CDR2 are SGHVS and FQNEAQ. The CDR3 contains 15 residues. The CDR3 reads CASISGPGFSDTQYF. The CDR3 DNA reads as TGTGCCAGCATCTCGGGGCCAGGGTTCTCAGATACGCAGTATTTT.

The chain links TRBV5-4 to TRBJ2-1, with TRBD2 matching over 8 bases. This CDR3 has 13 amino acids. Germline V CDR1 and CDR2: SGHNT, YYREEE (reference sequence). V trimming: 4 bases; J trimming: 5 bases; junction bases outside the gene matches: 2. The CDR3 DNA reads as TGTGCCAGCAGCCACGGGGGGGACAATGAGCAGTTCTTC. This codes for CASSHGGDNEQFF.

This rearrangement joins TRBV19 to TRBJ2-1, with TRBD1 identical over 12 bases. With 5 bases clipped from V and 6 bases from J, the junction kept 5 bases outside the gene matches. CDR3 length: 15 amino acids. Germline V gene lookup returns CDR1 LNHDA and CDR2 SQIVND (reference sequence). CDR3 amino acids: CASSLGQGAGNEQFF. The CDR3 nucleotides are TGTGCCAGTAGTCTGGGACAGGGGGCTGGCAATGAGCAGTTCTTC.

In its sample, this clonotype was seen many times. This chain joins TRBV20-1 and TRBJ2-1, with D perhaps TRBD2 (6 bases). V was trimmed by 3 bases and J by 7 bases, leaving 10 bases between them. From germline, CDR1 is DFQATT and CDR2 SNEGSKA (reference sequence). The CDR3 covers 12 residues. The CDR3 loop reads CSASGRQNEQFF. The CDR3 bases are TGCAGTGCTAGCGGGAGACAAAATGAGCAGTTCTTC.

The rearrangement links TRBV28 to TRBJ1-1, with a weak D call TRBD1 (5 bases). The CDR3 has 12 residues. Trimming stripped 2 bases from V and 8 bases from J, with 9 bases between. The germline V gene has CDR1 MDHEN and CDR2 SYDVKM. CDR3 nucleotide sequence: TGTGCCAGCAGTTTAACCTGGGGGGAAGCTTTCTTT. This encodes CASSLTWGEAFF.

In its sample, this clonotype was seen many times. The chain is built from TRBV29-1 and TRBJ2-1, with D possibly TRBD2 on 7 matching bases. With 4 bases removed from V and 0 bases from J, the gap between germline ends came to 22 bases. CDR1 is SQVTM, CDR2 ANQGSEA, per germline. There are 18 residues in the CDR3. CDR3 sequence reads: CSVVGGRAGKTSYNEQFF. The CDR3 region has the DNA TGCAGCGTTGTGGGGGGGCGAGCGGGAAAAACCTCCTACAATGAGCAGTTCTTC.

This clonotype was observed at least ten times. Here the CDR3 DNA reads TGTGCCAGCAGCTTAGTTGTCAGGCCGAACCCGGAAGCTTTCTTT. Protein sequence: CASSLVVRPNPEAFF. This chain links TRBV7-9 with TRBJ1-1, with D unresolved. The CDR3 is made up of 15 amino acids. With 1 base removed from V and 8 bases from J, the gap between germline ends came to 17 bases. Germline CDR1 SEHNR, CDR2 FQNEAQ (reference sequence).

The table lists this clonotype with a few counts. The chain couples TRBV3-1 to TRBJ2-1; possible D gene TRBD2, 5 bases. V lost 1 base, J lost 7 bases, and 14 bases lay in between. Per germline, CDR1 LGHDT and CDR2 YNNKEL (reference sequence). The length of the CDR3 is 15 residues. CDR3 amino acids: CASSQVWRRLNEQFF. In DNA, the CDR3 is TGTGCCAGCAGCCAAGTTTGGAGGAGATTGAATGAGCAGTTCTTC.

With respect to this clonotype: One base away lies a much larger clone, so this may be a sequencing read error. The J gene is TRBJ2-1, the V gene TRBV29-1; TRBD1 matches 8 bases. V trimming: 7 bases; J trimming: 10 bases; junction bases outside the gene matches: 15. Germline V gene sequence: CDR1 SQVTM, CDR2 ANQGSEA. CDR3 length equals 14 residues. The CDR3 DNA follows: TGCAGCGCCTCGCACCGACAGGGGAGGAGCGAGCAGTTCTTC. It codes for CSASHRQGRSEQFF.

At least ten counts were recorded for this clonotype. V is TRBV7-2 and J is TRBJ2-5; possibly TRBD1 for D (5 bases). The germline gives CDR1 SGHTA, CDR2 FQGNSA. Trimming took 5 bases from V and 4 from J, leaving 11 bases between them. This CDR3 is built from 13 residues. The CDR3 loop reads CASSLQVSETQYF. DNA for the CDR3: TGTGCCAGCAGCCTACAGGTTTCAGAGACCCAGTACTTC.

The table lists this clonotype with a few counts. This sequence joins TRBV27 and TRBJ2-1; 9 bases map to TRBD2. V shed 0 bases, J shed 4 bases, and the junction held 7 bases outside the gene matches. Germline CDR1 and CDR2: MNHEY and SMNVEV (reference sequence). The CDR3 is 17 amino acids. CDR3 bases: TGTGCCAGCAGTTTATCATGGATCGGACTAGCGTACAATGAGCAGTTCTTC. Translating it yields CASSLSWIGLAYNEQFF.

There are a few counts of this clonotype. The V gene is TRBV6-1, the J gene TRBJ1-2; D might be TRBD1 (5 bases). Per germline, CDR1 MNHNS and CDR2 SASEGT. The V gene lost 6 bases and the J gene lost 8 bases, with 10 bases spanning the gap. The CDR3 extends over 11 amino acids. The CDR3 coding sequence is TGTGCCAGCAGGGGGACTGAAGGCTACACCTTC. Translated, it gives CASRGTEGYTF.

This clonotype occurred many times. The chain uses TRBV28 and TRBJ2-7; D perhaps matches TRBD2 (5 bases). V shed 3 bases and J shed 3 bases, with 9 bases lying between them. CDR1 and CDR2 (germline): MDHEN, SYDVKM. This CDR3 has 13 amino acids. In DNA, the CDR3 is TGTGCCAGCAGTTTTAGCGACTTCTACGAGCAGTACTTC. It translates to CASSFSDFYEQYF.

There are many counts of this clonotype. The chain is built from TRBV18 and TRBJ2-7, with 7 bases identical to TRBD1. Trimming at V came to 4 bases and at J to 2 bases, leaving 2 bases not matched to a gene. The germline CDR1 and CDR2 sequences are KGHSH and LQKENI. The CDR3 consists of 13 residues. The CDR3 sequence is CASSQDRAYEQYF. For the CDR3, the DNA is TGTGCCAGCTCACAAGACAGGGCCTACGAGCAGTACTTC.

This clonotype came up many times. The V gene is TRBV10-3, the J gene TRBJ2-7; 10 positions agree with TRBD1. The CDR3 length is 14 residues. The J segment lost 2 bases and the V segment lost 6 bases, leaving 4 bases of the junction unmatched. Germline V gives CDR1 ENHRY, CDR2 SYGVKD. The CDR3 DNA follows: TGTGCCATCAGGGGACAGGGGTTAACCTACGAGCAGTACTTC. Residues: CAIRGQGLTYEQYF.

This clonotype was seen a handful of times. The chain employs TRBV5-4 and TRBJ2-2; possible D gene TRBD1, 6 bases. Between the trimmed V and J ends, which lost 0 bases and 6 bases, there was a span of 12 bases. There are 15 residues in the CDR3. Per germline, CDR1 SGHNT and CDR2 YYREEE (reference sequence). CDR3 region: CASSLALEGAGELFF. The CDR3, as DNA: TGTGCCAGCAGCTTGGCTCTTGAGGGGGCCGGGGAGCTGTTTTTT.

The sample holds many counts of this clonotype. The chain recombines TRBV28 with TRBJ2-3, with D perhaps matching TRBD1 (6 bases). This CDR3 spans 20 amino acids. Germline V CDR1 and CDR2: MDHEN, SYDVKM. V lost 3 bases, J lost 1 base, and 26 bases lay in between. The CDR3 coding sequence is TGTGCCAGCAGTTTCCAGGGGAAAGACAGGCCTACTTCGCGCACAGATACGCAGTATTTT. Translating it yields CASSFQGKDRPTSRTDTQYF.

The sample holds a few counts of this clonotype. Because the CDR3 is missing its conserved closing phenylalanine or tryptophan, this is likely a read error. V is TRBV28 and J is TRBJ2-7; D remains unclear. V was cut by 2 bases and J by 5 bases, with 7 bases left in between. Germline V gives CDR1 MDHEN, CDR2 SYDVKM. The CDR3 is 12 residues long. CDR3 amino acids: CASSLLWDEQYL. DNA of the CDR3: TGTGCCAGCAGTTTACTTTGGGACGAGCAGTACCTC.